The 27 T cell receptor beta chains below all came from one sample that was sequenced in a study of OX40 agonist ivuxolimab in advanced cancers. Profiling relied on immunoSEQ multiplex PCR, and the TCRdb table lists in-frame clones only, not all of them. The sample has 30,000 or so clones, roughly 80% seen once. The sample was CD4+ or CD8+ T cells sorted from blood, taken in a trial of the OX40 agonist ivuxolimab. Source of these receptors: an adult with an advanced solid tumor such as melanoma, head and neck, liver or kidney cancer.

The gene calls are TRBV9 and TRBJ1-5; 7 bases agree with TRBD1. Germline trimming cut 0 bases from V and 6 bases from J; bases unmatched to any gene: 6. The V gene's germline CDR1 is SGDLS and CDR2 YYNGEE. The CDR3 runs 15 residues. The CDR3 bases are TGTGCCAGCAGCGTAGGAGGGGGCGCGGGTCAGCCCCAGCATTTT. Amino acids: CASSVGGGAGQPQHF.

The chain employs TRBV5-1 and TRBJ2-1, with D tentatively TRBD1 (6 bases). This CDR3 region has 16 residues. V lost 6 bases and J 3 bases, leaving 19 bases between the germline ends. Germline V gene data show CDR1 as SGHRS and CDR2 as YFSETQ. Written as DNA, the CDR3 is TGCGCCAGCACCTCTCTGTCGGCAGGGGACTACAATGAGCAGTTCTTC. Encoded protein: CASTSLSAGDYNEQFF.

The rearrangement joins TRBV30 to TRBJ1-1; perhaps TRBD1 as D (5 bases). The CDR3 has 12 residues. V lost 3 bases, J lost 6 bases, and 11 bases lay in between. CDR1 is GTSNPN, CDR2 SVGIG, per germline (reference sequence). This CDR3 reads CAWRGDRAEAFF. DNA for the CDR3: TGTGCCTGGAGAGGGGACCGGGCTGAAGCTTTCTTT.

The CDR3 DNA reads TGTGCCAGCAGCTTAACGACAGGGGAAAACACCGGGGAGCTGTTTTTT. Residues: CASSLTTGENTGELFF. This chain joins TRBV7-6 and TRBJ2-2; the match to TRBD1 covers 8 bases. The CDR3 spans 16 residues. Germline trimming cut 2 bases from V and 2 bases from J; bases unmatched to any gene: 4. Germline V gene data show CDR1 as SGHVS and CDR2 as FNYEAQ. Variable domain in full (rest from reference TRBV7-6 and TRBJ2-2): GAGVSQSPRYKVTKRGQDVALRCDPISGHVSLYWYRQALGQGPEFLTYFNYEAQQDKSGLPNDRFSAERPEGSISTLTIQRTEQRDSAMYRCASSLTTGENTGELFFGEGSRLTVL.

V usage is TRBV9 and J usage is TRBJ2-3; 8 positions match TRBD2. The CDR3 runs to 16 residues. CDR1 and CDR2 (germline): SGDLS, YYNGEE. Trimming at V came to 0 bases and at J to 2 bases, leaving 5 bases not matched to a gene. The CDR3: CASSVEGSGDTDTQYF. The CDR3 DNA sequence: TGTGCCAGCAGCGTAGAGGGTAGCGGGGACACAGATACGCAGTATTTT.

This chain uses TRBV28 with TRBJ2-7; D gene unclear. V gave up 7 bases and J gave up 5 bases, with 15 bases separating them. The CDR3 sequence is 13 residues long. Germline V CDR1 and CDR2: MDHEN, SYDVKM. CDR3 in amino acids: CASKGVNRNEQYF. CDR3 nucleotides: TGTGCCAGCAAGGGCGTAAATCGAAACGAGCAGTACTTC. Based on the CDR3 plus reference TRBV28 and TRBJ2-7, the full variable domain is DVKVTQSSRYLVKRTGEKVFLECVQDMDHENMFWYRQDPGLGLRLIYFSYDVKMKEKGDIPEGYSVSREKKERFSLILESASTNQTSMYLCASKGVNRNEQYFGPGTRLTVT.

The rearrangement links TRBV7-6 to TRBJ1-1, with 9 bases fitting TRBD1. The germline V gene encodes CDR1 SGHVS and CDR2 FNYEAQ. This CDR3 region has 16 residues. J gave up 0 bases and V 5 bases, and 7 bases lay outside the gene matches. This chain's CDR3 is CASSQGQGSMNTEAFF. For the CDR3, the DNA is TGTGCCAGCAGCCAGGGACAGGGATCCATGAACACTGAAGCTTTCTTT.

The chain is built from TRBV27 and TRBJ2-7; 9 bases are a match to TRBD2. Trimming at V came to 3 bases and at J to 2 bases, leaving 2 bases not matched to a gene. The CDR3 runs 14 residues. Germline V gene sequence: CDR1 MNHEY, CDR2 SMNVEV (reference sequence). CDR3 nucleotides: TGTGCCAGCAGTTTTAGCGGGGGCCCCTACGAGCAGTACTTC. Protein product: CASSFSGGPYEQYF.

The J gene is TRBJ2-1, the V gene TRBV30; 7 bases are a match to TRBD1. V lost 4 bases, J lost 1 base, and 4 bases stayed unmatched. Germline V gene lookup returns CDR1 GTSNPN and CDR2 SVGIG (reference sequence). This CDR3 contains 14 residues. The CDR3 DNA reads TGTGCCTGGAATACAGGGGAATCCTACAATGAGCAGTTCTTC. Amino acid sequence: CAWNTGESYNEQFF.

The chain recombines TRBV7-9 with TRBJ1-5, with a tentative D call TRBD1 (5 bases). Germline V gene data show CDR1 as SEHNR and CDR2 as FQNEAQ (reference sequence). This CDR3 has 13 residues. Trimming cost V 6 bases and J 6 bases, with 12 bases left between them. DNA for the CDR3: TGTGCCAGCAGTCCTGGGGCCGTTCAGCCCCAGCATTTT. Encoded protein: CASSPGAVQPQHF.

The chain has TRBV27 and TRBJ2-5; tentative D call: TRBD2 (5 bases). The CDR3 is 18 residues long. V was pared by 5 bases and J by 5 bases, with 27 bases between. Germline V gene sequence: CDR1 MNHEY, CDR2 SMNVEV (reference sequence). CDR3 region: CASSLSAEAVYVGETQYF. The DNA of the CDR3 is TGTGCCAGCAGTCTTAGCGCGGAGGCCGTCTATGTCGGTGAGACCCAGTACTTC.

The V gene is TRBV4-1, the J gene TRBJ2-3, with 12 positions matching TRBD2. Germline values: CDR1 MGHRA, CDR2 YSYEKL. J was trimmed by 3 bases and V by 4 bases; bases with no gene match: 2. CDR3 length: 15 residues. The CDR3 here is CASSRLAGGTDTQYF. The CDR3, as DNA: TGCGCCAGCAGCCGGCTAGCGGGGGGGACAGATACGCAGTATTTT.

This chain links TRBV11-1 with TRBJ2-7; the match to TRBD1 covers 10 bases. CDR1 is SGHAT, CDR2 FQDESV, per germline (reference sequence). Trimming removed 4 bases from V and 3 bases from J; junction bases left unmatched: 3. The CDR3 is 14 residues long. The CDR3 DNA reads TGTGCCAGCAGCTCCGGACAGGGGGGCTACGAGCAGTACTTC. It translates to CASSSGQGGYEQYF.

The CDR3 nucleotides read TGTGCCAGCAGCCCTGTACTAGCGGGAGTGTCCGGGGAGCTGTTTTTT. It codes for CASSPVLAGVSGELFF. The chain couples TRBV7-9 to TRBJ2-2; 11 nucleotides agree with TRBD2. Per the germline V gene, CDR1 is SEHNR and CDR2 is FQNEAQ (reference sequence). V gave up 5 bases and J gave up 6 bases; unmatched junction bases: 8. The CDR3 contains 16 residues.

The chain recombines TRBV7-6 with TRBJ2-2, with TRBD1 matching over 8 bases. The CDR3 has 18 amino acids. The V and J ends lost 0 bases and 1 base, in that order; junction bases with no gene match: 7. Germline assignment: CDR1 SGHVS and CDR2 FNYEAQ. CDR3 DNA sequence: TGTGCCAGCAGCTTAGCGGCGACAGGGGACCTGAACACCGGGGAGCTGTTTTTT. This codes for CASSLAATGDLNTGELFF.

The V and J genes are TRBV27 and TRBJ1-2, with a weak D call TRBD1 (5 bases). The V gene's germline CDR1 is MNHEY and CDR2 SMNVEV (reference sequence). The V gene lost 1 base and the J gene lost 6 bases, with 12 bases spanning the gap. The CDR3 spans 14 residues. The CDR3 loop is CASSLFTSGNGYTF. The CDR3 DNA is TGTGCCAGCAGTTTATTTACCTCAGGGAATGGCTACACCTTC.

The J gene is TRBJ1-1, the V gene TRBV11-2; 9 nucleotides agree with TRBD1. Germline CDR1 and CDR2: SGHAT and FQNNGV. The trim removed 8 bases at V and 7 bases at J, leaving 2 bases unmatched. The CDR3 covers 11 residues. This chain's CDR3 is CASGQGIEAFF. The CDR3 nucleotides are TGTGCCAGCGGACAGGGGATTGAAGCTTTCTTT.

The chain couples TRBV27 to TRBJ2-1; weak D call: TRBD1 (5 bases). V lost 5 bases, J lost 0 bases, and 14 bases lay in between. Germline assignment: CDR1 MNHEY and CDR2 SMNVEV (reference sequence). The CDR3 spans 16 residues. For the CDR3, the DNA is TGTGCCAGCAGTCGCCTGGACATGAGCTCCTACAATGAGCAGTTCTTC. This translates into CASSRLDMSSYNEQFF.

The V gene is TRBV6-1, the J gene TRBJ2-3; perhaps TRBD1 as D (5 bases). The CDR3 runs to 15 residues. Germline V lookup: CDR1 MNHNS, CDR2 SASEGT. Trimming removed 5 bases from V and 2 bases from J, with 14 bases in between. The CDR3 DNA reads as TGTGCCAGCAGTACAGCTGGGGCTAACACAGATACGCAGTATTTT. It yields the protein CASSTAGANTDTQYF.

The V gene is TRBV29-1, the J gene TRBJ2-3, with 10 bases lining up with TRBD1. The length of the CDR3 is 14 residues. V was clipped by 3 bases and J by 3 bases; unmatched bases: 3. Germline CDR1 and CDR2: SQVTM and ANQGSEA. DNA for the CDR3: TGCAGCGTTGACCCGGGACAGGGGACAGATACGCAGTATTTT. Translating gives CSVDPGQGTDTQYF.

The gene calls are TRBV7-2 and TRBJ1-1; 7 bases map to TRBD1. CDR3 length: 13 residues. Germline V gene data show CDR1 as SGHTA and CDR2 as FQGNSA. V was pared by 6 bases and J by 3 bases, with 4 bases of the junction left unmatched. The CDR3 here is CASRDTGDTEAFF. DNA for the CDR3: TGTGCCAGCAGGGATACAGGGGACACTGAAGCTTTCTTT.

The chain recombines TRBV25-1 with TRBJ2-7; no firm D call. Germline-derived CDR1 and CDR2 are MGHDK and SYGVNS. The CDR3 contains 14 residues. Trimming took 1 base from V and 4 from J, leaving 11 bases between them. CDR3 in DNA: TGTGCCAGCAGTGAATCTGCCAGTCCTTACGAGCAGTACTTC. Translating it yields CASSESASPYEQYF.

This clone was counted between two and nine times. The rearrangement joins TRBV2 to TRBJ2-1, with 7 nucleotides matching TRBD1. Germline V gene data show CDR1 as SNHLY and CDR2 as FYNNEI. The CDR3 is made up of 12 amino acids. V was pared by 6 bases and J by 9 bases, with 5 bases of the junction left unmatched. The CDR3 reads CASREQGSEQFF. The CDR3 DNA is TGTGCCAGCAGGGAACAGGGGAGTGAGCAGTTCTTC.

The gene calls are TRBV18 and TRBJ2-2, with unresolved D. The germline V gene encodes CDR1 KGHSH and CDR2 LQKENI. V was cut by 6 bases and J by 5 bases, with 16 bases left in between. The CDR3 runs 15 residues. The CDR3 reads CASSPIPLSTGELFF. Written as DNA, the CDR3 is TGTGCCAGCTCGCCCATCCCCCTGAGTACCGGGGAGCTGTTTTTT.

The chain joins TRBV18 to TRBJ2-3; 12 positions match TRBD2. Per germline, CDR1 KGHSH and CDR2 LQKENI. J lost 1 base, V lost 5 bases, and 16 bases had no gene match. The CDR3 sequence is 20 residues long. This CDR3 is CASSSTAPTTSGGGTDTQYF. The CDR3 region has the DNA TGTGCCAGCTCATCCACCGCCCCGACGACTAGCGGGGGAGGCACAGATACGCAGTATTTT.

The rearrangement joins TRBV27 to TRBJ2-7; 7 bases are a match to TRBD1. Germline V gene lookup returns CDR1 MNHEY and CDR2 SMNVEV (reference sequence). The length of the CDR3 is 16 residues. J lost 2 bases, V lost 6 bases, and 13 bases had no gene match. The DNA for the CDR3 is TGTGCCAGCAGGGAGACCTACAGGGGTTCGGCCTACGAGCAGTACTTC. Translation gives CASRETYRGSAYEQYF.

In DNA form, the CDR3 reads TGCGCCAGCAGCCACAGCGGGAGTTACGACAATGAGCAGTTCTTC. It yields the protein CASSHSGSYDNEQFF. This sequence joins TRBV4-1 and TRBJ2-1; 8 bases align to TRBD2. Trimming took 3 bases from V and 5 from J; bases not matched to a gene: 6. This CDR3 spans 15 amino acids. Germline CDR1 MGHRA, CDR2 YSYEKL.